This record concerns one T cell receptor beta chain sequence. The ends lost 3 bases at V and 4 bases at J; junction bases unmatched: 0. Germline values: CDR1 MNHEY, CDR2 SMNVEV (reference sequence). This CDR3 is 13 amino acids long. This entry belongs to a study of blood T cell repertoires in COVID-19. Study information: The samples span acute and convalescent COVID-19 from the United States, Italy and Spain. Sources were T cells, B-cell-depleted T cells, or PBMCs; the material itself was cDNA or gDNA.

Authors' processing steps: Scientists estimated how many nucleated cells there were by amplifying reference gene primers. Using immunoSEQ multiplex PCR, the repertoire was profiled, and TCRdb retains in-frame clones only, with some absent. The V and J calls and clone size come from that table; D and trimming were worked out from the DNA. The table lists tens of thousands of clones, roughly four fifths of them singletons, with under 30% in the top ten. This TCR was recovered from a woman over 75 with acute or convalescent COVID-19. Material for sequencing was peripheral blood. This chain joins TRBV27 and TRBJ1-2, with TRBD1 matching over 9 bases. DNA of the CDR3: TGTGCCAGCAGTTTGGACAGGGGCTATGGCTACACCTTC. Translation: CASSLDRGYGYTF.